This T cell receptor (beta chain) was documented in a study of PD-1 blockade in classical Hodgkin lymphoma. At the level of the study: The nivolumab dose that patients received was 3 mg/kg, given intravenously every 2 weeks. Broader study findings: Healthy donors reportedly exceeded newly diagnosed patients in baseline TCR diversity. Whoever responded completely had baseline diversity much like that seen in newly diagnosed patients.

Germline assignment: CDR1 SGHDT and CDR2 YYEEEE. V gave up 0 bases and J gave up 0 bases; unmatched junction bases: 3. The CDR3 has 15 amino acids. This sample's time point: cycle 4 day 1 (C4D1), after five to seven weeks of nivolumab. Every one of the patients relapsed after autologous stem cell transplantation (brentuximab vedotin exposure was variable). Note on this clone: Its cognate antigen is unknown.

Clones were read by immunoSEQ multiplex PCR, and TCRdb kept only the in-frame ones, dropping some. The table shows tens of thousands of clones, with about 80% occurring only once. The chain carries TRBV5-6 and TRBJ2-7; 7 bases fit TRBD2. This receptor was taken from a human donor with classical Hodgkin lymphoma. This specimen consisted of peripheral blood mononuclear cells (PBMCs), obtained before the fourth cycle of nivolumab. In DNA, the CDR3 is TGTGCCAGCAGCTTGGCGTCTAGCGGCTCCTACGAGCAGTACTTC. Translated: CASSLASSGSYEQYF.